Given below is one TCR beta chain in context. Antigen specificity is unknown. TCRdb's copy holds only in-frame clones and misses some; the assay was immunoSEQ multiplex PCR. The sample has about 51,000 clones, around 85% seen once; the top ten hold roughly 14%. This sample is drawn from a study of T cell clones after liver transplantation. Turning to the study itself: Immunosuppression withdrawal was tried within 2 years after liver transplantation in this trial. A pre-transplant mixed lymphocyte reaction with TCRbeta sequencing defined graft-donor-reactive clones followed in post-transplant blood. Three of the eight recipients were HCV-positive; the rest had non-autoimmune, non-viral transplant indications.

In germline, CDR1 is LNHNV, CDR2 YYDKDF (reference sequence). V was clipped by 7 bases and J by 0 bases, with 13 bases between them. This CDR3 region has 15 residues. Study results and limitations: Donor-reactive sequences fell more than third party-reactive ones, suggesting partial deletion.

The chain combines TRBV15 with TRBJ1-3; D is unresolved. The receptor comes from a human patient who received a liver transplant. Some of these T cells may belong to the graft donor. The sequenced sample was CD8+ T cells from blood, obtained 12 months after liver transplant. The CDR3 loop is CATTPDGPSGNTIYF. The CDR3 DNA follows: TGTGCCACCACCCCAGACGGCCCCTCTGGAAACACCATATATTTT.